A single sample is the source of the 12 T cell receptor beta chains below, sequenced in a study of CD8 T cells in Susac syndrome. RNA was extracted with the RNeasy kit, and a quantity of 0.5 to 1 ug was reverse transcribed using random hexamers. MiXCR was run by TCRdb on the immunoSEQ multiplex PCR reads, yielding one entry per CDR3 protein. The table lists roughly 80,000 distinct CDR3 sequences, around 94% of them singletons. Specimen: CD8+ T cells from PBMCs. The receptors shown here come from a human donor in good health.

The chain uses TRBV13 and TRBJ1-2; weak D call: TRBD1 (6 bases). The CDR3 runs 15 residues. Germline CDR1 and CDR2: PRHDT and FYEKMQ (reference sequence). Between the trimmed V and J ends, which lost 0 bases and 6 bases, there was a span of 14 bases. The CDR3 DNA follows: TGTGCCAGCAGCTTAGGACGGACAGTGGGGGATGGCTACACCTTC. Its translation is CASSLGRTVGDGYTF.

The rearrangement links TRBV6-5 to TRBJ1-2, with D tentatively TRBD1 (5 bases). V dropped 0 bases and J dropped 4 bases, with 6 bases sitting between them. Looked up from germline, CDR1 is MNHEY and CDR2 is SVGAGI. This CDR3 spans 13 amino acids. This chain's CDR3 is CASSYSQGYGYTF. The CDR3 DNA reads TGTGCCAGCAGTTACTCCCAGGGCTATGGCTACACCTTC.

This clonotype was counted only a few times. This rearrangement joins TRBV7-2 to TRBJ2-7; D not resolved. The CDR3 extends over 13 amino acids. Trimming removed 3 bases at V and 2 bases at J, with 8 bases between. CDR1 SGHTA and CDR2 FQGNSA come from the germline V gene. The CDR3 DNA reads TGTGCCAGCAGCTTCGGCAGGACCTACGAGCAGTACTTC. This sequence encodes CASSFGRTYEQYF.

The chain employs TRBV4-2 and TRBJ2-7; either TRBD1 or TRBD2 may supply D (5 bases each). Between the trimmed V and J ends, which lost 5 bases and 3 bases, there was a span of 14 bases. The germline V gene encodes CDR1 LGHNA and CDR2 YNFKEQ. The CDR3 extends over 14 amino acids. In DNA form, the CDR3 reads TGTGCCAGCAGCGAAATGCTGGGGGTCTACGAGCAGTACTTC. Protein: CASSEMLGVYEQYF.

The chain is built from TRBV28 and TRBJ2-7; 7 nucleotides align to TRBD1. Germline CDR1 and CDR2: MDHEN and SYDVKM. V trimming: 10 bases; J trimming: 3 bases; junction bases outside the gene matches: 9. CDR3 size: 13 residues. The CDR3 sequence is CATWQPGGYEQYV. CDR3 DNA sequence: TGTGCCACTTGGCAGCCAGGGGGCTACGAGCAGTACGTC.

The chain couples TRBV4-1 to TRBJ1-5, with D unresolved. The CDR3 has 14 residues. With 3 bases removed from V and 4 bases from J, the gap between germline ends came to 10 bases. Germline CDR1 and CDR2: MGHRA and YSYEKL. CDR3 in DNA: TGCGCCAGCAGCCATGGAGGACGGAATCAGCCCCAGCATTTT. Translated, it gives CASSHGGRNQPQHF.

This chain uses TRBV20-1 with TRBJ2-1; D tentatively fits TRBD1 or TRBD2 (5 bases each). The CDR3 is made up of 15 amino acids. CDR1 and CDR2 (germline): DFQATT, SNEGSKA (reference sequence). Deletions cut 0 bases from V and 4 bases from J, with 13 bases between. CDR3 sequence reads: CSARDPGTSYNEQFF. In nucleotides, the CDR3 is TGCAGTGCTAGAGATCCCGGGACGTCATACAATGAGCAGTTCTTC.

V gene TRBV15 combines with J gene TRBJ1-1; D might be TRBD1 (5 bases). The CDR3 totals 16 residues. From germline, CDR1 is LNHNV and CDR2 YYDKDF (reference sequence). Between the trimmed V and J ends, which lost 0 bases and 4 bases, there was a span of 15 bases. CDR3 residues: CATSRDPGRAPTEAFF. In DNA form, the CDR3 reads TGTGCCACCAGCAGAGACCCCGGCAGGGCCCCCACTGAAGCTTTCTTT. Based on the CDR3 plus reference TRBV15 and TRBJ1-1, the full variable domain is DAMVIQNPRYQVTQFGKPVTLSCSQTLNHNVMYWYQQKSSQAPKLLFHYYDKDFNNEADTPDNFQSRRPNTSFCFLDIRSPGLGDTAMYLCATSRDPGRAPTEAFFGQGTRLTVV.

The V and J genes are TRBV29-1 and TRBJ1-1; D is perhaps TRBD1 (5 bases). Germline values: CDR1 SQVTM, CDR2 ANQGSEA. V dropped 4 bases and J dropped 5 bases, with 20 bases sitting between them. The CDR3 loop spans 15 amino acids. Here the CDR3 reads CSVGPRAGLGTEAFF. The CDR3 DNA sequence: TGCAGCGTTGGACCCAGGGCAGGGCTAGGGACTGAAGCTTTCTTT.

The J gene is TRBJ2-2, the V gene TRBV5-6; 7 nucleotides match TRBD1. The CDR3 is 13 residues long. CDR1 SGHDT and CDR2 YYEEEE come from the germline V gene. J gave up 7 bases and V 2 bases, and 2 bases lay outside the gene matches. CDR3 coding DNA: TGTGCCAGCAGCTTACAGGGGAGCGGGGAGCTGTTTTTT. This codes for CASSLQGSGELFF.

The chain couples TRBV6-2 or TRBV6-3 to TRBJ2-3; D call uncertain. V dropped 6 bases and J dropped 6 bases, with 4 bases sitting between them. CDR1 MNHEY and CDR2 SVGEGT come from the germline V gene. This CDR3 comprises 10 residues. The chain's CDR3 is CASSEDTQYF. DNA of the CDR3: TGTGCCAGCAGCGAGGATACGCAGTATTTT.

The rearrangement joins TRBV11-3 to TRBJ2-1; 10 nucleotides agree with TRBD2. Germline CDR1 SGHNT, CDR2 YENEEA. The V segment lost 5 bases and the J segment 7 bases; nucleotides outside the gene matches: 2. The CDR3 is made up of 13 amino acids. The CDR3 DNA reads TGTGCCAGCAGCCTAGCGGGAGAGAATGAGCAGTTCTTC. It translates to CASSLAGENEQFF.